A single T cell receptor (beta chain) is shown here with its context. This clone appeared once. Its specific antigen is unknown. The record has no base qualities; no much larger clone is one base away. Each collaborating institution followed its own protocols to collect whole blood in K2EDTA tubes. Collaborator samples were shipped for TCRbeta analysis as frozen whole blood, isolated PBMCs, or DNA extracted from either sample type. The data are from a study of blood T cell repertoires in COVID-19 (dated by TCRdb to 2020 to 2021). Notes on the research overall: Samples from collaborators originated in the United States, Italy and Spain and spanned both the acute and convalescent phases of COVID-19. The prospective study material was composed of cDNA or gDNA derived from T cells, B-cell-depleted T cells, or PBMCs. The dataset comprised deeply sampled blood TCRbeta repertoires from subjects exposed to, actively infected with, or recovered from COVID-19. A freely available public database, intended as a resource for researchers studying the immune response to SARS-CoV-2, is where the repertoires were released. The samples were drawn from two sources: the first 160 participants of the ongoing ImmuneRACE study, and fewer than 1,500 subjects contributed by 6 global collaborators. A de-identified subject ID, COVID-19 status, age in years and sex were almost always included in the sample metadata. HLA class I and class II types, where available, came from metadata supplied by the sample provider rather than from assay-based typing.

The paper as a whole reports these results and caveats: How much clinical and demographic metadata was included differed by source and by participant, and the metadata was provided uncurated.

The CDR3 runs 13 amino acids, cysteine and phenylalanine included. The kept DNA is CDR3 alone, 39 bases in frame from the first base. Trimming removed 3 bases from V and 5 bases from J; the gene matches leave 2 bases unexplained. TCRbeta CDR3 regions were amplified from genomic DNA by means of the immunoSEQ Assay, a bias-controlled multiplex PCR. The paper's processing steps were these. Nucleated cell counts per sample were estimated from amplification of reference gene primers within the assay. Sequence reads were collapsed and filtered to measure the absolute abundance of every unique TCRbeta CDR3 rearrangement. For each sample, productive Simpson clonality was calculated as the square root of Simpson's diversity index over productive rearrangements. Imported from immuneACCESS, the table was reduced by TCRdb to in-frame sequences with V and J called. These copies leave out some clones; in studies compared against another copy, an unresolved V gene accounts for under half, and the cause of the remainder is not known. V and J calls and clone size are as listed in that table; D and trimming were resolved from the DNA. This sample comprises roughly 30,000 clones, roughly 90% of them detected only once. The ten largest clones capture roughly 2.5% of the sample.

Recombination connected TRBV12-3 or TRBV12-4 to TRBJ2-5; TRBD1 agrees with 8 junctional bases. This clonotype was sampled from a human donor in a cohort sampled during active COVID-19. Sequencing used peripheral blood. The nucleotides read TGTGCCAGCAGTTTTCAGGGGGCTGAGACCCAGTACTTC. This translates into CASSFQGAETQYF.